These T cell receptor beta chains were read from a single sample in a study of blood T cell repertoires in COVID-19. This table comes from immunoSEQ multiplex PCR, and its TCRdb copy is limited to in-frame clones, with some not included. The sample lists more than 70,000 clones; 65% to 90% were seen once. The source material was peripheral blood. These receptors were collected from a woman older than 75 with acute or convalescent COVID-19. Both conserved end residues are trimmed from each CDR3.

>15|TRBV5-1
ASSFYLSGGVYNEQF
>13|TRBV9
ASSVRLAGGGELF
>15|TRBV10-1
ASSRTVDLYSYNEQF
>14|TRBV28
ATTQAAGRHTGELF
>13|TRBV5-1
ASSLGGSREETQY
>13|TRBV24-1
ATSAQGTFTDTQY
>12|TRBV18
ASSPTQGARELF
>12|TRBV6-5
AARRVYSGNTIY
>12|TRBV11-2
ASSLSSAGTEAF
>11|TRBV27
ASSPGQAYEQY
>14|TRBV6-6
ASSYSRASGGNEQF
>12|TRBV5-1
ASSYSGQQETQY